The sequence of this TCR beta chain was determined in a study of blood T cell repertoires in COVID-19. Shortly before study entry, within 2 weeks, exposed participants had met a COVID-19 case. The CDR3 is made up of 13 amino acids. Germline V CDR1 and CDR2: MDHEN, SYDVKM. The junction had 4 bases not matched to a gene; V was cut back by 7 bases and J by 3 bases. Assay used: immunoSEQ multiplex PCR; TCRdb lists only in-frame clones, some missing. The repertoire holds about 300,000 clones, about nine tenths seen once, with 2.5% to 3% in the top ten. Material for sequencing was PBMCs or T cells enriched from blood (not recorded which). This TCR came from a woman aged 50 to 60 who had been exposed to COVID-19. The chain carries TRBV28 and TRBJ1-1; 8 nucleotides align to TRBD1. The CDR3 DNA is TGTGCCAGCAACCAGGGGGCCTACACTGAAGCTTTCTTT. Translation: CASNQGAYTEAFF.